In its sample, the clone carrying this TCR beta chain was seen once. Sequencing of TCR beta covered CD8+ and CD4+ T cells obtained from blood. The patients with Susac syndrome were individuals who fulfilled the recently defined diagnostic criteria for disease that was either definite or probable. The TEMRA cells underwent FACS enrichment, while the CD8+ and CD4+ T cells underwent negative isolation. The RNA, 0.5 to 1 ug, was put through reverse transcription using random hexamers. Multiplex PCR with immunoSEQ amplified the TCR beta CDR3 across 54 Vbeta and 13 Jbeta. MiXCR, applied by TCRdb to the immunoSEQ multiplex PCR reads, yields one record per CDR3 protein. The data hold about 140,000 distinct CDR3 sequences, with about 95% observed a single time. These data originate in a study of CD8 T cells in Susac syndrome. Germline CDR1 reads SEHNR; CDR2 reads FQNEAQ (reference sequence). Trimming pared 5 bases from V and 0 bases from J, leaving 5 bases between. This CDR3 spans 12 amino acids.

This chain uses TRBV7-9 with TRBJ2-7, with D uncertain. The receptor was isolated from a human donor with Susac syndrome. Material: CD8+ T cells from PBMCs. CDR3 sequence: CASSIDSYEQYF. The CDR3 nucleotides read TGTGCCAGCAGCATCGACTCCTACGAGCAGTACTTC.